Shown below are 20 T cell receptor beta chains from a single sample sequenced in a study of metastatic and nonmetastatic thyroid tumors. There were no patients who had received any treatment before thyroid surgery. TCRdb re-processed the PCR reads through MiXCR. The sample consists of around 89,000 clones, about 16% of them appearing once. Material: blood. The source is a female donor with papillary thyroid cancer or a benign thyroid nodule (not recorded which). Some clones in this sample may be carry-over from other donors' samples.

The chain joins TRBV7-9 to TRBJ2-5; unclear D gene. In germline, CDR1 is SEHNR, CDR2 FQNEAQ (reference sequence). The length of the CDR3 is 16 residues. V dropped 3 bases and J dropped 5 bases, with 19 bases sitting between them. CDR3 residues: CASSFPQGPRLETQYF. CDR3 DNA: TGTGCCAGCAGCTTCCCGCAAGGACCACGATTGGAGACCCAGTACTTC.

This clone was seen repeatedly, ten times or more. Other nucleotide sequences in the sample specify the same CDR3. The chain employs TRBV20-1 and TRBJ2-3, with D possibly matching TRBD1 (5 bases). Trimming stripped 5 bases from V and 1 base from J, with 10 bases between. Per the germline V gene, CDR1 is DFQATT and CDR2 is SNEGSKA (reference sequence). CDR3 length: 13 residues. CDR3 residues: CSALGVGTDTQYF. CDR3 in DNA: TGCAGTGCTTTAGGGGTGGGCACAGATACGCAGTATTTT.

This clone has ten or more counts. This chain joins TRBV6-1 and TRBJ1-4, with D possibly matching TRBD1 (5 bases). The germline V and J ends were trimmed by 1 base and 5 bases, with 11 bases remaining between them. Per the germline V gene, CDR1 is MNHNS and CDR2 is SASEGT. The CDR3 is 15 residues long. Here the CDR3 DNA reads TGTGCCAGCAGTGAAGGTGCAGGGTGGAATGAAAAACTGTTTTTT. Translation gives CASSEGAGWNEKLFF.

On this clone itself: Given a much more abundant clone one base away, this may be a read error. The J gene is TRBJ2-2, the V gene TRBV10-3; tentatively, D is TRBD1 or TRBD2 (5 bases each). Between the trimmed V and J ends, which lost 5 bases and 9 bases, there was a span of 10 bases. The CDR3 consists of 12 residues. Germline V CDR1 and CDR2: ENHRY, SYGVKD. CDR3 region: CAISLGTRELFF. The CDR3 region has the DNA TGTGCCATCAGTCTGGGGACCAGGGAGCTGTTTTTT.

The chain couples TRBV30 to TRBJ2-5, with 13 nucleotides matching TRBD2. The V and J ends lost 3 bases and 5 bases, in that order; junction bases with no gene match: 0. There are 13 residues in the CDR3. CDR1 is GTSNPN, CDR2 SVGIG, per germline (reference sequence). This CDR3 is CAWRTSGRETQYF. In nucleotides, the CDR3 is TGTGCCTGGAGGACTAGCGGGAGGGAGACCCAGTACTTC.

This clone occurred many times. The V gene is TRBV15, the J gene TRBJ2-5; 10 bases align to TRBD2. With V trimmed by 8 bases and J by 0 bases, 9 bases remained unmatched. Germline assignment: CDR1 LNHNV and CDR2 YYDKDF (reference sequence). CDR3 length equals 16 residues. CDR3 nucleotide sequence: TGTGCCACCTCGGTAGGGCTAGCGGGGGACCAAGAGACCCAGTACTTC. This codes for CATSVGLAGDQETQYF.

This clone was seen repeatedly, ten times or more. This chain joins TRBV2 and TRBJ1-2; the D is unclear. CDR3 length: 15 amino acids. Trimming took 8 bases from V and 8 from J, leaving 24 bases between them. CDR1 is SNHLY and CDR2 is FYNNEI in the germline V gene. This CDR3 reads CASSRTNIGYYGYTF. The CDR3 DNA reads TGTGCCAGCTCTCGCACCAACATTGGATATTACGGCTACACCTTC.

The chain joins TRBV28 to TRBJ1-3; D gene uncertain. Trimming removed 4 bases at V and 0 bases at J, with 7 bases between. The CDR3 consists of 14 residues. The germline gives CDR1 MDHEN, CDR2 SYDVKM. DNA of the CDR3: TGTGCCAGCAGTTCCTTTGACTCTGGAAACACCATATATTTT. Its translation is CASSSFDSGNTIYF. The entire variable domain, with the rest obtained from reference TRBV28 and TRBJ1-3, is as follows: DVKVTQSSRYLVKRTGEKVFLECVQDMDHENMFWYRQDPGLGLRLIYFSYDVKMKEKGDIPEGYSVSREKKERFSLILESASTNQTSMYLCASSSFDSGNTIYFGEGSWLTVV.

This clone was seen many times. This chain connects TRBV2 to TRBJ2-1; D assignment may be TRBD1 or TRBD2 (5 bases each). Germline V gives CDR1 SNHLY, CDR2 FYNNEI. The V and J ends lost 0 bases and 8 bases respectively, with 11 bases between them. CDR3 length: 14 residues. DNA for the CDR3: TGTGCCAGCAGTGAAGCGCTTCGGGGACATGAGCAGTTCTTC. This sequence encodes CASSEALRGHEQFF.

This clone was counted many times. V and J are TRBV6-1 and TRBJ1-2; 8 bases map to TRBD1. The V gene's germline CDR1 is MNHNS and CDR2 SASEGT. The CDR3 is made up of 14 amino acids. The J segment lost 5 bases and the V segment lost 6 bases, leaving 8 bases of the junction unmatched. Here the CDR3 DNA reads TGTGCCAGCAGCCCCGGACAGGGAAGGTATGGCTACACCTTC. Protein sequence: CASSPGQGRYGYTF.

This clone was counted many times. The CDR3 DNA reads as TGTGCCAGTAGTAACGGGGGGCTCGTGGTAAATGAGCAGTTCTTC. The encoded protein is CASSNGGLVVNEQFF. V and J are TRBV19 and TRBJ2-1; TRBD2 is a possible D gene (7 bases). The germline V gene has CDR1 LNHDA and CDR2 SQIVND (reference sequence). V gave up 4 bases and J gave up 7 bases, with 17 bases separating them. The CDR3 spans 15 residues.

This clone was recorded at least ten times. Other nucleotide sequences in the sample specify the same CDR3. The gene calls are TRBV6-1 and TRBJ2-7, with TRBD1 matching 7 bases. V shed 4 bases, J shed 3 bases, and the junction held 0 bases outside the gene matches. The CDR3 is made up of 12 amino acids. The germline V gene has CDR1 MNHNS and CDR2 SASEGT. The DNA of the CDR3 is TGTGCCAGCAGTGCAGGGGGCTACGAGCAGTACTTC. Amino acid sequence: CASSAGGYEQYF.

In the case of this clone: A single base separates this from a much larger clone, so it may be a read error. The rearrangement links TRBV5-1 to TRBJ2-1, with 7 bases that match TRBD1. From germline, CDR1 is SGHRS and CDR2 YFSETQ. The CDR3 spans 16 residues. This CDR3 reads CASSFVSGGSHFEHFF. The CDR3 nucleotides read TGCGCCAGCAGCTTTGTCTCAGGGGGTTCACATTTTGAGCATTTCTTC.

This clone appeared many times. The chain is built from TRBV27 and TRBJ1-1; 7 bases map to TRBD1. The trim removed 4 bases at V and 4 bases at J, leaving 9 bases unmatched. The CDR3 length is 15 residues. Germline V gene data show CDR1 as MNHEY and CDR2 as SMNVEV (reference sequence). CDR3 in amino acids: CASSSRGGGFTEAFF. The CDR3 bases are TGTGCCAGCAGTTCGCGAGGGGGCGGGTTCACTGAAGCTTTCTTT.

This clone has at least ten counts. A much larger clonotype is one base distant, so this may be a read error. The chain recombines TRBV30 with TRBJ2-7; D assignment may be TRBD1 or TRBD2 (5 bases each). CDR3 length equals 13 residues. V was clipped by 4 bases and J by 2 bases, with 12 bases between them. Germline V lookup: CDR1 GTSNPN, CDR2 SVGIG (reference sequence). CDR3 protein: CAWTLGATYEQYF. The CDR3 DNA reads TGTGCCTGGACCCTCGGGGCTACCTACGAGCAGTACTTC.

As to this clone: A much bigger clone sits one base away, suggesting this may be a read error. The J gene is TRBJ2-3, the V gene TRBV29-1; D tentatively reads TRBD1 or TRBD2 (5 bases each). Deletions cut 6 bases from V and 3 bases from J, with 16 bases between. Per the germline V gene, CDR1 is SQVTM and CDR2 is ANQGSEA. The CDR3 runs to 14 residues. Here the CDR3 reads CSVAMGVRTDTQYF. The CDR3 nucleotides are TGCAGCGTCGCGATGGGGGTGAGGACAGATACGCAGTATTTT.

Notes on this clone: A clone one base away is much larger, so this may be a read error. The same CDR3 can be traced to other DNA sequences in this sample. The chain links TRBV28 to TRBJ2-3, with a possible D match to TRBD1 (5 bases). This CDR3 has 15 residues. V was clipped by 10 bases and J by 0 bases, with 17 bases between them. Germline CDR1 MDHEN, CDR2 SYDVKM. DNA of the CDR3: TGTGCCACCTTTCCGGGTCCAGGGAGCACAGATACGCAGTATTTT. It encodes CATFPGPGSTDTQYF.

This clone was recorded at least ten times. The CDR3 reads CASSVANNEQFF. The DNA for the CDR3 is TGTGCCAGCAGCGTCGCGAACAATGAGCAGTTCTTC. The V gene is TRBV9, the J gene TRBJ2-1, with D uncertain. The CDR3 consists of 12 residues. The germline CDR1 and CDR2 sequences are SGDLS and YYNGEE. V was shortened by 2 bases and J by 5 bases, with 5 bases between the two germline ends.

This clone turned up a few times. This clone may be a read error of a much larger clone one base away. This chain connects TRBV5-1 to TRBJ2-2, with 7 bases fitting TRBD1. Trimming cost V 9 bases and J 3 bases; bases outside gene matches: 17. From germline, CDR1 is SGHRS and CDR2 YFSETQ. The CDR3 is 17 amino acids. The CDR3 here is CAKQDRSGFWDTGELFF. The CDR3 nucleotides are TGCGCCAAGCAGGACAGGTCTGGGTTTTGGGACACCGGGGAGCTGTTTTTT.

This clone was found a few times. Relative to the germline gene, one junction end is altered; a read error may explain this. The CDR3 sequence: CSSSMFSPRYEQYF. CDR3 DNA sequence: TGTTCCAGTAGTATGTTCAGCCCCCGGTACGAGCAGTACTTC. The gene calls are TRBV19 and TRBJ2-7, with D unclear. The CDR3 runs 14 residues. Germline CDR1 and CDR2: LNHDA and SQIVND (reference sequence).